The 19 T cell receptor beta chains below come from one sample, sequenced in a study of shared clonotypes between healthy human individuals (dated by TCRdb to 2019 to 2021). Libraries were made using the immunoSEQ multiplex PCR assay. The source is immuneACCESS, and TCRdb retained only in-frame sequences with V and J called. Part of the clones is not carried over; for the studies checked, unresolved V genes explain less than half of this, and the remainder is unexplained. The sample contains 600,000 to 750,000 clones, 55% to 75% of them found a single time. Under 2% of the sample rests with the top ten. Sequenced sample: memory CD4+ T cells sorted from blood. In light of the paper, this sample's cell subset or site label describes: CD45RA-negative fraction. All receptors derive from a woman aged 25 to 39 in good health.

This chain links TRBV18 with TRBJ2-7, with 8 bases fitting TRBD2. V shed 6 bases, J shed 0 bases, and the junction held 4 bases outside the gene matches. The CDR3 is made up of 14 amino acids. Germline V gene data show CDR1 as KGHSH and CDR2 as LQKENI. The CDR3 nucleotides are TGTGCCAGCTCTGAACTAGCGGACTCCTACGAGCAGTACTTC. This gives the protein CASSELADSYEQYF.

The V gene is TRBV10-2, the J gene TRBJ2-2, with D uncertain. This CDR3 region has 12 residues. Germline V CDR1 and CDR2: WSHSY, SAAADI. V lost 3 bases to trimming and J lost 7 bases, with 6 bases between them. The CDR3 here is CASSDQIGELFF. CDR3 DNA: TGCGCCAGCAGTGACCAGATCGGGGAGCTGTTTTTT.

The chain joins TRBV7-8 to TRBJ2-7; 10 nucleotides agree with TRBD1. Germline V CDR1 and CDR2: SGHVS, FQNEAQ. This CDR3 comprises 15 residues. V dropped 3 bases and J dropped 3; count of bases not matched to a gene: 5. CDR3 sequence: CASSLEGQGFYEQYF. In DNA, the CDR3 is TGTGCCAGCAGCTTGGAGGGACAGGGGTTCTACGAGCAGTACTTC.

V is TRBV7-2 and J is TRBJ1-2, with D tentatively TRBD1 (5 bases). The CDR3 has 13 residues. The germline V gene encodes CDR1 SGHTA and CDR2 FQGNSA. V gave up 3 bases and J gave up 4 bases, with 9 bases separating them. The CDR3 reads CASSLGGGYGYTF. In DNA, the CDR3 is TGTGCCAGCAGCTTGGGGGGAGGCTATGGCTACACCTTC.

V and J are TRBV15 and TRBJ2-4; D unclear. The germline V gene has CDR1 LNHNV and CDR2 YYDKDF (reference sequence). There are 17 residues in the CDR3. V was cut by 1 base and J by 6 bases, with 19 bases left in between. This chain's CDR3 is CATSRVDLVYRGNIQYF. Written as DNA, the CDR3 is TGTGCCACCAGCAGAGTGGACCTCGTGTACCGAGGAAACATTCAGTACTTC.

J is TRBJ1-5 and V is TRBV19; TRBD1 matches 8 bases. The CDR3 runs 14 residues. With V trimmed by 5 bases and J by 7 bases, 7 bases remained unmatched. Looked up from germline, CDR1 is LNHDA and CDR2 is SQIVND (reference sequence). The CDR3: CASSPRTGRQPQHF. CDR3 sequence (DNA): TGTGCCAGTAGTCCCCGGACAGGGAGGCAGCCCCAGCATTTT.

The sample holds a few counts of this clone. The chain links TRBV28 to TRBJ1-5; possibly TRBD1 for D (5 bases). Germline V lookup: CDR1 MDHEN, CDR2 SYDVKM. This CDR3 contains 15 residues. The V and J ends lost 10 bases and 1 base respectively, with 17 bases between them. The chain's CDR3 is CATTGGGRSNQPQHF. The CDR3, as DNA: TGTGCCACTACCGGGGGGGGAAGGAGCAATCAGCCCCAGCATTTT.

The V and J genes are TRBV28 and TRBJ2-7; D possibly corresponds to TRBD2 (5 bases). The CDR3 sequence is 14 residues long. The V and J ends lost 6 bases and 3 bases respectively, with 15 bases between them. Germline V gene data show CDR1 as MDHEN and CDR2 as SYDVKM. In DNA form, the CDR3 reads TGTGCCAGCAGACCGGGGTCGGCGAACTACGAGCAGTACTTC. Protein: CASRPGSANYEQYF.

The J gene is TRBJ2-6, the V gene TRBV6-5; 7 bases line up with TRBD1. V trimming: 6 bases; J trimming: 2 bases; junction bases outside the gene matches: 4. This CDR3 contains 15 residues. The germline CDR1 and CDR2 sequences are MNHEY and SVGAGI. The CDR3 loop reads CASRLGQTGANVLTF. The DNA for the CDR3 is TGTGCCAGCAGACTGGGACAGACTGGGGCCAACGTCCTGACTTTC.

This clone has more than one count but fewer than ten. The chain joins TRBV5-1 to TRBJ2-7; D may be TRBD1 (6 bases). CDR1 and CDR2 (germline): SGHRS, YFSETQ. This CDR3 region has 17 residues. V lost 0 bases, J lost 3 bases, and 19 bases lay in between. The CDR3 region is CASSLAIRKGTLYEQYF. CDR3 bases: TGCGCCAGCAGCTTGGCTATCCGCAAAGGGACACTCTACGAGCAGTACTTC.

The chain has TRBV7-2 and TRBJ2-1; TRBD2 might be the D (6 bases). This CDR3 comprises 15 residues. Germline assignment: CDR1 SGHTA and CDR2 FQGNSA. Trimming pared 5 bases from V and 6 bases from J, leaving 17 bases between. The CDR3, as DNA: TGTGCCAGCAGCGCCCTAGCGTTAATTCGCAATGAGCAGTTCTTC. This sequence encodes CASSALALIRNEQFF.

The V gene is TRBV5-1, the J gene TRBJ2-3, with 10 nucleotides matching TRBD2. V lost 4 bases, J lost 0 bases, and 8 bases stayed unmatched. CDR1 and CDR2 (germline): SGHRS, YFSETQ. This CDR3 comprises 17 residues. CDR3 sequence reads: CASSPPGLARSTDTQYF. The CDR3 DNA reads TGCGCCAGCAGCCCCCCGGGACTAGCGAGGAGCACAGATACGCAGTATTTT.

In DNA form, the CDR3 reads TGTGCCAGTAGTCAAGTGACAGGGGGCACCGGGGAGCTGTTTTTT. It yields the protein CASSQVTGGTGELFF. The chain carries TRBV19 and TRBJ2-2; 9 bases agree with TRBD1. V lost 5 bases, J lost 4 bases, and 5 bases stayed unmatched. Germline V gene sequence: CDR1 LNHDA, CDR2 SQIVND (reference sequence). The CDR3 has 15 residues. The entire variable domain, with the rest obtained from reference TRBV19 and TRBJ2-2, is as follows: DGGITQSPKYLFRKEGQNVTLSCEQNLNHDAMYWYRQDPGQGLRLIYYSQIVNDFQKGDIAEGYSVSREKKESFPLTVTSAQKNPTAFYLCASSQVTGGTGELFFGEGSRLTVL.

This chain connects TRBV4-2 to TRBJ2-5; D not certain. CDR1 is LGHNA, CDR2 YNFKEQ, per germline. The CDR3 runs to 13 residues. The V end was cut by 3 bases, the J end by 5 bases, with 10 bases between. The CDR3 loop reads CASSQAARETQYF. The CDR3 DNA reads as TGTGCCAGCAGCCAGGCAGCCCGGGAGACCCAGTACTTC.

This clone showed up just once. This same CDR3 is encoded by further DNA sequences in the sample. The chain couples TRBV18 to TRBJ2-3, with TRBD2 matching 12 bases. Per germline, CDR1 KGHSH and CDR2 LQKENI. With V trimmed by 3 bases and J by 2 bases, 3 bases remained unmatched. The CDR3 is 16 residues long. The CDR3: CASSPRLAGDTDTQYF. The CDR3 nucleotides are TGTGCCAGCTCACCCCGACTAGCGGGAGACACAGATACGCAGTATTTT.

The CDR3 is CASSPGTSNNEQFF. The CDR3 DNA follows: TGTGCCAGCTCCCCCGGGACTAGTAACAATGAGCAGTTCTTC. The rearrangement uses TRBV18 and TRBJ2-1, with TRBD2 matching 8 bases. V trimming: 6 bases; J trimming: 5 bases; junction bases outside the gene matches: 6. The CDR3 extends over 14 amino acids. Per germline, CDR1 KGHSH and CDR2 LQKENI.

This clone was counted at least ten times. The chain recombines TRBV7-3 with TRBJ1-5; weak D call: TRBD1 (5 bases). The germline V gene has CDR1 SGHTA and CDR2 FQGTGA. With 8 bases removed from V and 3 bases from J, the gap between germline ends came to 11 bases. CDR3 length: 13 residues. CDR3 nucleotides: TGTGCCAGCGCCCAGGGTCCCAATCAGCCCCAGCATTTT. It translates to CASAQGPNQPQHF. Variable domain in full (rest from reference TRBV7-3 and TRBJ1-5): GAGVSQTPSNKVTEKGKYVELRCDPISGHTALYWYRQSLGQGPEFLIYFQGTGAADDSGLPNDRFFAVRPEGSVSTLKIQRTERGDSAVYLCASAQGPNQPQHFGDGTRLSIL.

This chain links TRBV10-3 with TRBJ2-5, with TRBD2 as a possible D gene (6 bases). This CDR3 has 14 residues. Trimming left V 6 bases short and J 2 bases short, with 13 bases between. Germline CDR1 is ENHRY and CDR2 is SYGVKD. In DNA, the CDR3 is TGTGCCATCAGGGCGGGACTCACACAAGAGACCCAGTACTTC. Protein product: CAIRAGLTQETQYF.

A word on this clone: Other DNA sequences within the sample encode an identical CDR3. In DNA, the CDR3 is TGCGCCAGCAGCCGAGACTCAAGCTCCTACAATGAGCAGTTCTTC. Amino acid sequence: CASSRDSSSYNEQFF. V is TRBV5-1 and J is TRBJ2-1; the D is unclear. CDR1 and CDR2 from the germline V gene are SGHRS and YFSETQ. The CDR3 length is 15 residues. V dropped 4 bases and J dropped 0 bases, with 11 bases sitting between them.